In its sample, the clone carrying this T cell receptor beta chain was seen many times. CDR3-region Arm-PCR and iRepertoire HTBI primers produced the TCR beta libraries. TCRdb passed the multiplex PCR reads through MiXCR, listing each CDR3 protein once. The repertoire holds approximately 400,000 distinct CDR3 sequences, with about 15% as singletons. This sample's time point: newly diagnosed GD, antithyroid drugs for less than 3 months. Making the TCR library involved RNA that had been extracted from PBMCs. The CDR3 runs 11 residues. In germline, CDR1 is SGHDN, CDR2 FVKESK. V lost 4 bases to trimming and J lost 9 bases, with 7 bases between them. The sample originates from a study of regulatory T cells in long-lasting Graves disease. These data are also associated with another study on T cells in Graves' hyperthyroidism and ophthalmopathy. As that report states: Among clonotypes expanded in thyroid above 0.001, most were also found in blood.

Sequencing was performed on peripheral blood mononuclear cells (PBMCs), taken at new diagnosis, from a patient treated with antithyroid drugs. The chain recombines TRBV14 with TRBJ2-1; D is perhaps TRBD2 (5 bases). The clonotype was recovered from a woman aged 40 to 50 with Graves disease. This CDR3 is CASSRTVEQFF. The CDR3, as DNA: TGTGCCAGCAGCCGGACTGTTGAGCAGTTCTTC.